The 10 T cell receptor beta chains below were found in one sample sequenced in a study of breast tumors, draining lymph nodes, adjacent tissues. One entry per CDR3 protein results from TCRdb running MiXCR on the multiplex PCR reads. The sample gives approximately 88,000 distinct CDR3 sequences, approximately 29% of which show up once; around 8.1% is in the top ten. Samples came from axillary lymph nodes draining the breast cancer. Sequenced material: axillary lymph node tissue. The receptors come from a female donor with breast cancer. Some clones in this sample may be carry-over from other donors' samples.

This clonotype was detected ten times or more. The chain has TRBV24-1 and TRBJ2-2; D not certain. Deletions cut 4 bases from V and 7 bases from J, with 9 bases between. CDR1 is KGHDR and CDR2 is SFDVKD in the germline V gene. This CDR3 is 13 amino acids long. The CDR3 loop is CATSEGYGGELFF. CDR3 coding DNA: TGTGCCACCAGTGAGGGTTACGGCGGGGAGCTGTTTTTT.

The chain joins TRBV7-8 to TRBJ2-3; no clear D gene. V was pared by 9 bases and J by 8 bases, with 15 bases between. The germline gives CDR1 SGHVS, CDR2 FQNEAQ. This CDR3 comprises 12 residues. Here the CDR3 reads CASSPFSGTQYF. The DNA of the CDR3 is TGTGCCAGTAGCCCCTTTTCGGGTACGCAGTATTTT.

The chain carries TRBV20-1 and TRBJ1-3; TRBD1 agrees at 9 bases. CDR3 length equals 14 residues. CDR1 is DFQATT, CDR2 SNEGSKA, per germline (reference sequence). The CDR3 loop is CSALGTGSGNTIYF. The CDR3 DNA follows: TGCAGCGCTCTCGGGACAGGGAGTGGTAACACCATATATTTT.

This clonotype was seen repeatedly, ten times or more. V is TRBV20-1 and J is TRBJ2-1; 10 positions match TRBD1. CDR1 and CDR2 from the germline V gene are DFQATT and SNEGSKA (reference sequence). V trimming: 5 bases; J trimming: 7 bases; junction bases outside the gene matches: 2. The CDR3 loop spans 12 amino acids. CDR3 sequence reads: CSAGTGANEQFF. CDR3 DNA sequence: TGCAGTGCTGGGACAGGGGCGAATGAGCAGTTCTTC.

V is TRBV12-3 or TRBV12-4 and J is TRBJ1-5, with a possible D match to TRBD1 (5 bases). The CDR3 has 13 residues. Trimming removed 7 bases from V and 14 bases from J, with 21 bases in between. The CDR3 nucleotides are TGTGCCAGCACGGACGGGACTAGGAGCTACGAGCATTTT. It specifies CASTDGTRSYEHF.

The rearrangement links TRBV11-2 to TRBJ1-6; possibly TRBD1 for D (5 bases). Trimming pared 4 bases from V and 5 bases from J, leaving 9 bases between. This CDR3 region has 14 residues. Germline V CDR1 and CDR2: SGHAT, FQNNGV. In DNA form, the CDR3 reads TGTGCCAGCAGCTCCGGGACTAATAATTCACCCCTCCACTTT. Its protein product is CASSSGTNNSPLHF.

This clonotype was picked up many times. The chain employs TRBV12-3 or TRBV12-4 and TRBJ1-1, with a weak D call TRBD1 (5 bases). V lost 9 bases and J lost 3, with 8 bases in between. CDR3 length: 11 amino acids. The CDR3 loop reads CASRGDTEAFF. The DNA for the CDR3 is TGTGCCAGTAGGGGTGACACTGAAGCTTTCTTT.

This clonotype was seen many times. This rearrangement joins TRBV11-1 to TRBJ2-1; the match to TRBD1 covers 12 bases. The CDR3 spans 13 residues. Unmatched junction bases numbered 3, after V lost 5 bases and J lost 10 bases. The germline gives CDR1 SGHAT, CDR2 FQDESV (reference sequence). CDR3 protein: CASSGTGGSEQFF. The CDR3 nucleotides are TGTGCCAGCAGCGGGACAGGGGGCTCCGAGCAGTTCTTC.

V is TRBV20-1 and J is TRBJ1-2, with a possible D match to TRBD1 (5 bases). CDR1 and CDR2 (germline): DFQATT, SNEGSKA (reference sequence). The CDR3 consists of 17 residues. Trimming removed 6 bases from V and 4 bases from J, with 27 bases in between. The CDR3 region is CSAPPRQGLHLIYGYTF. The CDR3 nucleotides read TGCAGTGCCCCCCCCCGGCAGGGTTTACATTTAATCTATGGCTACACCTTC.

Concerning this clonotype itself: A read error may produce the germline difference seen at one junction end. The gene calls are TRBV9 and TRBJ2-7, with TRBD1 identical over 8 bases. This CDR3 spans 14 amino acids. CDR1 is SGDLS and CDR2 is YYNGEE in the germline V gene. The CDR3 loop reads CASSFPGTGYERSF. For the CDR3, the DNA is TGTGCCAGCAGCTTCCCGGGGACAGGCTACGAGCGGTCCTTC.